This T cell receptor (beta chain) was documented in a study of blood T cells in healthy people across ages (dated by TCRdb to between 2015 and 2016). For the study in its entirety: In model experiments, roughly one uniquely barcoded TCR beta cDNA molecule per two T cells was captured by template switching. Donors were grouped into four age groups: young (average roughly 16 years), middle-aged (39), aged (about 59) and long-lived (just over 80). Using deep sequencing normalized with unique cDNA molecular identifiers, the study measured how TCR beta repertoire diversity changes with age. The study analyzed two additional independent replicas of 1 million unique cDNA reads from the same blood draw for two donors, one aged 18 to 30 and one aged 80 or older. To avoid experimental bias, donors of different ages were distributed randomly across sequencing lanes. Paper-wide results and their limitations: Because profiling used bulk unsorted PBMCs, naive and antigen-experienced compartments could not be compared conclusively. Compared with the aged group, more naive CD4+ T cells, fewer expanded clones and increased TCR diversity were shown by the long-lived group, suggesting age selection. Observed TCR beta diversity per million T cells fell roughly linearly with age, and a significant reduction was already apparent by age around 40. Because donor CMV infection status was unknown, age-related changes in expanded clonotypes were potentially confounded. The percentage of naive T cells measured by flow cytometry correlated strongly with observed TCR beta diversity. Total diversity estimates from one million sequenced T cells were considered lower bounds and underestimates.

Systemically healthy Caucasian individuals from Russia, about 38 in total and aged roughly 6 to 95 years, were included as donors. Approximately 9.3 milliliters of peripheral blood were drawn from each donor into EDTA-treated Vacutainer tubes. PBMCs were isolated by Ficoll-Paque density-gradient centrifugation, with at least 6 million obtained per sample. Trizol reagent was used to extract total RNA from the PBMCs, yielding at least 5.5 micrograms per sample. For every donor, flow cytometry on a PBMC aliquot measured the percentage of naive CD45RAhigh/CD27high T cells. Remarks on this clonotype: Its antigen remains undetermined. Within one base of it there is no much larger clone, and no base qualities were kept.

The library was made by 5' RACE. For sequencing, an Illumina HiSeq 2500 was employed. The second PCR ran for about 7 to 11 cycles and used a J-beta primer mix along with a sample-barcoded 5' primer. Each TCR beta cDNA molecule received a unique molecular identifier from a template-switch 5' adaptor carrying 12 random nucleotides. Each sample yielded at least 2.5 million CDR3-containing paired-end reads. The Mint cDNA synthesis kit, primed by a TRBC-specific oligonucleotide, was used to synthesize first-strand cDNA from all RNA. Following uracil-DNA glycosylase treatment, a first 18-cycle PCR with universal primers M1SS and BC2_uni_R was performed on all cDNA. As for the authors' bioinformatics: For normalization, 1 million high-quality reads were randomly selected from each sample, with every read carrying a distinct molecular identifier. Instead of being binned into consensus sequences, reads that shared molecular identifiers were thrown out. MiTCR, with a Q25 quality threshold and the strictest error-elimination algorithm, was used for CDR3 identification, clonotype clustering and error correction. Lower-bound total TCR beta diversity was estimated with a nonparametric unseen species model using Euler transformation. The raw public data were reprocessed by TCRdb itself: fastp quality trimming at Q25, MiXCR clonotype calling, in-frame beta chains only. Identical CDR3 protein sequences are pooled into one entry, listed with their most common genes and DNA. TCRdb's processing, not the authors' own work, is the source of the V and J calls. The sample has about 580,000 distinct CDR3 sequences on record, about 45% of them singletons. The leading ten clones occupy approximately 23% of the sample.

The junction carries 14 bases between V and J, which are trimmed by 0 bases and 2 bases respectively. The CDR3 contains 16 residues, cysteine and phenylalanine counted. Of the read, only the CDR3 DNA is kept; its 48 bases are in frame from base 1. The germline V gene encodes CDR1 SGHAT and CDR2 FQNNGV. This clonotype originated in a man older than 75 in good health. Source material: blood. The sequence links TRBV11-2 to TRBJ2-7; matching of 5 bases hints at TRBD1 as the D gene. The CDR3 sequence is CASSLDDVRAPYEQYF. In nucleotide form, the sequence is TGTGCCAGCAGCTTAGATGACGTCAGGGCCCCCTACGAGCAGTACTTC.